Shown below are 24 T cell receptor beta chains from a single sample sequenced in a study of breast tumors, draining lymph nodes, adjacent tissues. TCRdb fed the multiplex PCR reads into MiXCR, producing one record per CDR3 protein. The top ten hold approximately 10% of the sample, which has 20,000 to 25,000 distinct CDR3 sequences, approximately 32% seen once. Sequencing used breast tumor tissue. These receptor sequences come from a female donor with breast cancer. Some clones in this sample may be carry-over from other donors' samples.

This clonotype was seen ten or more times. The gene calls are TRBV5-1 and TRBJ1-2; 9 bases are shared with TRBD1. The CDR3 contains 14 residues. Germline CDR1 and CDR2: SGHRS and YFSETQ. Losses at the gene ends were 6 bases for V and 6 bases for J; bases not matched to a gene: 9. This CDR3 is CASTRTGERHGYTF. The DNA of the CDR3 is TGCGCCAGCACCCGGACAGGGGAACGACATGGCTACACCTTC.

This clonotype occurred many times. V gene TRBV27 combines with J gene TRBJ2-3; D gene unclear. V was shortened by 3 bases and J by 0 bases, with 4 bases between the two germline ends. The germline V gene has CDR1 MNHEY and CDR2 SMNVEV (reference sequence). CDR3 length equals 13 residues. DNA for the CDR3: TGTGCCAGCAGTTTTATTAGCACAGATACGCAGTATTTT. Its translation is CASSFISTDTQYF.

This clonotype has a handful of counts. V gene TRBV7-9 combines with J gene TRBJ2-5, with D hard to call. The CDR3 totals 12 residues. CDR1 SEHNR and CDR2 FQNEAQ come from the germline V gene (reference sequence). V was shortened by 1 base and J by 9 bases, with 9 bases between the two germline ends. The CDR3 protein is CASSLVPSAQYF. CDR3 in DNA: TGTGCCAGCAGCTTAGTACCGAGCGCCCAGTACTTC.

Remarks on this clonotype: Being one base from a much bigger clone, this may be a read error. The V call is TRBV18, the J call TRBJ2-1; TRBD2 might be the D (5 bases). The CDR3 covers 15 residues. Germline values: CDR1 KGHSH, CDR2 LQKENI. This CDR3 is CAGSPKEVLRNEQFF. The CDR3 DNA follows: TGTGCCGGCTCACCAAAGGAGGTCCTACGCAATGAGCAGTTCTTC. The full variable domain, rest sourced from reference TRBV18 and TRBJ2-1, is NAGVMQNPRHLVRRRGQEARLRCSPMKGHSHVYWYRQLPEEGLKFMVYLQKENIIDESGMPKERFSAEFPKEGPSILRIQQVVRGDSAAYFCAGSPKEVLRNEQFFGPGTRLTVL.

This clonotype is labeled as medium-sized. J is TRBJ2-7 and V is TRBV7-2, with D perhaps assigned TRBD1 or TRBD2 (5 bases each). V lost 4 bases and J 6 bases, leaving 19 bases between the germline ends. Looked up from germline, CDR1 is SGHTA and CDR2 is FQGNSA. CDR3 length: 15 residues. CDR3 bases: TGTGCCAGCAGCTCCTCCGGGGCCGTCGGGATCGAGCAGTACTTC. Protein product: CASSSSGAVGIEQYF.

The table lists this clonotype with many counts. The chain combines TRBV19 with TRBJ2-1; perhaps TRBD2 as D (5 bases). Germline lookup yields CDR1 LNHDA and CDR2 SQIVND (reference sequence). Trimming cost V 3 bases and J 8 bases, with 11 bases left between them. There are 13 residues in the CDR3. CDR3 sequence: CASSISVGDEQFF. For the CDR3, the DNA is TGTGCCAGTAGTATTAGCGTCGGCGATGAGCAGTTCTTC.

CDR3 loop: CASSSAGVRSNQPQHF. For the CDR3, the DNA is TGTGCCAGCAGTTCGGCAGGGGTCAGAAGCAATCAGCCCCAGCATTTT. This sequence joins TRBV6-2 or TRBV6-3 and TRBJ1-5; D is perhaps TRBD1 (6 bases). Trimming took off 4 bases at V and 1 base at J, with 14 bases between the two ends. This CDR3 region has 16 residues. Germline assignment: CDR1 MNHEY and CDR2 SVGEGT.

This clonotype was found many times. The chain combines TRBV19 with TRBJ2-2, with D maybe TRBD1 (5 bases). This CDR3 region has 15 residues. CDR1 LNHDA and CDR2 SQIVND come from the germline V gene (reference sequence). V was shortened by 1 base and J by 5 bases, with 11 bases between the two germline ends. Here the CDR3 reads CASSIAQGFTGELFF. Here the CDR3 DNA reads TGTGCCAGTAGTATAGCGCAGGGTTTTACCGGGGAGCTGTTTTTT.

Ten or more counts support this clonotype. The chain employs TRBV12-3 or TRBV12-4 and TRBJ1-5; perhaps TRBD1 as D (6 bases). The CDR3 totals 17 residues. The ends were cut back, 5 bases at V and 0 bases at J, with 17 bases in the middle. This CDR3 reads CASSRTDYGGSNQPQHF. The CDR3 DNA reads TGTGCCAGCAGTAGGACAGATTATGGGGGTAGCAATCAGCCCCAGCATTTT.

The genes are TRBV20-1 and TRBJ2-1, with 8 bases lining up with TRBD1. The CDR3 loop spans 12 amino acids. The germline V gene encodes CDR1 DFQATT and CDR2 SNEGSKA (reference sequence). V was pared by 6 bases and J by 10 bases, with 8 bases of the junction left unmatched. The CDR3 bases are TGCAGTGCAAACGACAGGGGATCGGAGCAGTTCTTC. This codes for CSANDRGSEQFF.

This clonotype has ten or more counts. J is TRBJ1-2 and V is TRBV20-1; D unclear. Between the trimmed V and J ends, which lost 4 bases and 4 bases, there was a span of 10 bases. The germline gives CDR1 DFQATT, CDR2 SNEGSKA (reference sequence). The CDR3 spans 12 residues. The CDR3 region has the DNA TGCAGTGCTACCGCTTCGGCCTATGGCTACACCTTC. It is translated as CSATASAYGYTF.

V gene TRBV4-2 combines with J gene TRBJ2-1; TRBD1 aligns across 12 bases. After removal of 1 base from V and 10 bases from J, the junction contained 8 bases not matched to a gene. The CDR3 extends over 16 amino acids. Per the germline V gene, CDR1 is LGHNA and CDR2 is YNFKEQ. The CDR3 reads CASSQGGTGGECEQFF. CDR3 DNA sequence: TGTGCCAGCAGCCAAGGGGGGACAGGGGGCGAGTGCGAGCAGTTCTTC.

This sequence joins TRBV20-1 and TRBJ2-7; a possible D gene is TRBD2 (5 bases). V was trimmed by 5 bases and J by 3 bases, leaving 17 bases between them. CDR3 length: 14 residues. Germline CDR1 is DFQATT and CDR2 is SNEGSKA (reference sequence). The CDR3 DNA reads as TGCAGTGCTGGTTTACCGAGGGTGGGCTACGAGCAGTACTTC. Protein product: CSAGLPRVGYEQYF.

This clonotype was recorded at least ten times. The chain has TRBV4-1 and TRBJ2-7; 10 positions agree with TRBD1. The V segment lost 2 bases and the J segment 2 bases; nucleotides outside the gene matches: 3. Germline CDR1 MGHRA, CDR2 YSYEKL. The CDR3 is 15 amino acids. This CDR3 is CASSQSGTGAYEQYF. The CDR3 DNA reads TGCGCCAGCAGCCAATCAGGGACAGGGGCCTACGAGCAGTACTTC.

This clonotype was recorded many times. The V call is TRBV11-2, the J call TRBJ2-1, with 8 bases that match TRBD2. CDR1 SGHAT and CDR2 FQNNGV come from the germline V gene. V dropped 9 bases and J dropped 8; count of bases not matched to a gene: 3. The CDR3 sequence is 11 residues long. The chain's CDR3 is CASRAGDEQFF. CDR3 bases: TGTGCCAGTAGAGCGGGAGATGAGCAGTTCTTC.

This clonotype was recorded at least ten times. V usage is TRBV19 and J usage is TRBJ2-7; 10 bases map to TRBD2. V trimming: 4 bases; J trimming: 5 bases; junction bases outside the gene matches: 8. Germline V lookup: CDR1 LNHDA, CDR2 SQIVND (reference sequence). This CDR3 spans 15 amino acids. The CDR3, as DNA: TGTGCCAGTAGTAACCCAGCGGGAGGGCCGGACGAGCAGTACTTC. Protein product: CASSNPAGGPDEQYF.

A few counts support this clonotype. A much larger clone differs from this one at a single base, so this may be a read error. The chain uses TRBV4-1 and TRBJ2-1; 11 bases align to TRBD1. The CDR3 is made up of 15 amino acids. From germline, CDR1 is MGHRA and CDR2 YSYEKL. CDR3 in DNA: TGCGCCGGCAGCCAACCGGGACAGGGGGATAATGAGCAGTTCTTC. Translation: CAGSQPGQGDNEQFF.

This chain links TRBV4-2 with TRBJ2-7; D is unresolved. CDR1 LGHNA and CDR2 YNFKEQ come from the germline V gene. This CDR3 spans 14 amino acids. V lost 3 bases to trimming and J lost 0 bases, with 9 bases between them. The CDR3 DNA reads TGTGCCAGCAGCCAGTGGAGTAGCTCCTACGAGCAGTACTTC. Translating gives CASSQWSSSYEQYF.

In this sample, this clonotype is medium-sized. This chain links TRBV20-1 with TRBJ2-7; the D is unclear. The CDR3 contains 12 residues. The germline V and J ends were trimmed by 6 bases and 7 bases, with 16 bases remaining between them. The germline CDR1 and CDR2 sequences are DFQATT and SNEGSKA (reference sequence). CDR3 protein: CSARREMGEQYF. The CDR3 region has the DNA TGCAGTGCCCGTAGAGAAATGGGGGAGCAGTACTTC.

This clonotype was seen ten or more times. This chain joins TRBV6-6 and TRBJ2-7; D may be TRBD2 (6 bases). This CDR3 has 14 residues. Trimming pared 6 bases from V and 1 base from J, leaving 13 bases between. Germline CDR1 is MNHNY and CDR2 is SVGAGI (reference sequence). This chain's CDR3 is CASRRLERSYEQYF. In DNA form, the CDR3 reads TGTGCCAGCAGAAGACTAGAAAGATCCTACGAGCAGTACTTC.

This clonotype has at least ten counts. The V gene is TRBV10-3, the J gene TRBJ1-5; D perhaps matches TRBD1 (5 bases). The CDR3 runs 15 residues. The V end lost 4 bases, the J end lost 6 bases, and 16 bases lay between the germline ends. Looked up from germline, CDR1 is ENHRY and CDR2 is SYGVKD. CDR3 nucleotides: TGTGCCATCAGTGCGTCCGTGGGGGGTGGTCAGCCCCAGCATTTT. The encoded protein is CAISASVGGGQPQHF.

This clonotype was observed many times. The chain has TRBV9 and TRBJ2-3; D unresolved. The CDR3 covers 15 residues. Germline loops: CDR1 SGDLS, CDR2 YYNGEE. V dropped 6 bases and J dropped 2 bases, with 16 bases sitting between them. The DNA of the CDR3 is TGTGCCAGCACCCTACTAAGCTCCGACACAGATACGCAGTATTTT. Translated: CASTLLSSDTDTQYF.

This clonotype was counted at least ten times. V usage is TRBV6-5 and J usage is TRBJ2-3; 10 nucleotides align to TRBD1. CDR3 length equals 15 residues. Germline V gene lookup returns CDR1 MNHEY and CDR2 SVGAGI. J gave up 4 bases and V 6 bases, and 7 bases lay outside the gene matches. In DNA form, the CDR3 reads TGTGCCAGCAGCCCCGGGACAGGGGCTGCAGATACGCAGTATTTT. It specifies CASSPGTGAADTQYF.

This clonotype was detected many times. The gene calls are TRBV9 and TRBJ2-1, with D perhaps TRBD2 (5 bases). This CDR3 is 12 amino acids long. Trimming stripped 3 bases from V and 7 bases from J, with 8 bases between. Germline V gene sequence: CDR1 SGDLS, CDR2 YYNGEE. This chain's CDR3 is CASSAGLNEQFF. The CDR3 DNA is TGTGCCAGCAGCGCCGGACTTAATGAGCAGTTCTTC. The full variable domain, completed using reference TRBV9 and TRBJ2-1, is DSGVTQTPKHLITATGQRVTLRCSPRSGDLSVYWYQQSLDQGLQFLIQYYNGEERAKGNILERFSAQQFPDLHSELNLSSLELGDSALYFCASSAGLNEQFFGPGTRLTVL.